This T cell receptor beta chain was observed in a study of T cell clones after liver transplantation. The table came from immunoSEQ multiplex PCR; TCRdb's copy has only in-frame clones and leaves some out. The repertoire includes 50,000 to 70,000 clones, approximately 70% of them detected once, and roughly 2.8% sits in the top ten. Germline CDR1 reads MDHEN; CDR2 reads SYDVKM. Trimming took off 4 bases at V and 7 bases at J, with 13 bases between the two ends. The CDR3 covers 14 residues. V is TRBV28 and J is TRBJ1-4; no definite D call. This specimen was CD4+ T cells from blood, taken at the approximately 16-month timepoint. This TCR was sampled from a human patient who received a liver transplant. The T cells may partly be graft donor cells. CDR3 bases: TGTGCCAGCAGTTGGGGTAGTAATGGTGAAAAACTGTTTTTT. Encoded protein: CASSWGSNGEKLFF. Variable domain in full (rest from reference TRBV28 and TRBJ1-4): DVKVTQSSRYLVKRTGEKVFLECVQDMDHENMFWYRQDPGLGLRLIYFSYDVKMKEKGDIPEGYSVSREKKERFSLILESASTNQTSMYLCASSWGSNGEKLFFGSGTQLSVL.